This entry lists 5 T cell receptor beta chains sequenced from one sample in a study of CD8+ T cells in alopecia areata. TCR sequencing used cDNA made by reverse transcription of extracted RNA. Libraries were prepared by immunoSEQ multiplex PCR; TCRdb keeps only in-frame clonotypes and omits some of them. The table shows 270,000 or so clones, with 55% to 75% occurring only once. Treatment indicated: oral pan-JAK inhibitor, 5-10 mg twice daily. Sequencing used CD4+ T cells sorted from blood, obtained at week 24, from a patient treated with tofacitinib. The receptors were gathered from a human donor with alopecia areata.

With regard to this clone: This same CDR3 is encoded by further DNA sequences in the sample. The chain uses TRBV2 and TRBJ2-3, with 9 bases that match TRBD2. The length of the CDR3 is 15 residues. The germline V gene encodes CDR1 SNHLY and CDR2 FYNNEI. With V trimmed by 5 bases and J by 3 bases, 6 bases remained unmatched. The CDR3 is CASSLLAGGTDTQYF. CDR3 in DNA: TGTGCCAGCAGTTTACTAGCGGGCGGAACAGATACGCAGTATTTT.

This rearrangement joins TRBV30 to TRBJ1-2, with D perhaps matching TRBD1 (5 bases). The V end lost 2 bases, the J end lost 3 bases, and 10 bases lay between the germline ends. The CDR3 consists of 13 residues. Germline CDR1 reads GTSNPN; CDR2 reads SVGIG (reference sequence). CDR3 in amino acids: CAWSFREDYGYTF. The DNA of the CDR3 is TGTGCCTGGAGTTTCAGGGAGGACTATGGCTACACCTTC.

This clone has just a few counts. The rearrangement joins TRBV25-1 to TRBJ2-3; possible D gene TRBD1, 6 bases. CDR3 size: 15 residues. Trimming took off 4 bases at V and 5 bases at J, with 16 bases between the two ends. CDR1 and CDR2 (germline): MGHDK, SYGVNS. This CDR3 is CASSAAQGNQDTQYF. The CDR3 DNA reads TGTGCCAGCAGTGCGGCCCAGGGGAATCAAGATACGCAGTATTTT.

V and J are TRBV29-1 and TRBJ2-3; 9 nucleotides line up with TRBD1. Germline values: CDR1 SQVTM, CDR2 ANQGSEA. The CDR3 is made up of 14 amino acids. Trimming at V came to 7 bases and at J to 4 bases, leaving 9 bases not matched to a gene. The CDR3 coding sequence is TGCAGCGCCGGGCAACGGACAGGGGCAGATACGCAGTATTTT. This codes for CSAGQRTGADTQYF.

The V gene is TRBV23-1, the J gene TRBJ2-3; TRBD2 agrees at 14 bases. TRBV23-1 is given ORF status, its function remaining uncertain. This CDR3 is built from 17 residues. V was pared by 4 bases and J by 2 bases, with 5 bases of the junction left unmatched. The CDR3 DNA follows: TGCGCCAGCAGTCGCAGGACTAGCGGGGGGTCCACAGATACGCAGTATTTT. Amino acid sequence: CASSRRTSGGSTDTQYF.